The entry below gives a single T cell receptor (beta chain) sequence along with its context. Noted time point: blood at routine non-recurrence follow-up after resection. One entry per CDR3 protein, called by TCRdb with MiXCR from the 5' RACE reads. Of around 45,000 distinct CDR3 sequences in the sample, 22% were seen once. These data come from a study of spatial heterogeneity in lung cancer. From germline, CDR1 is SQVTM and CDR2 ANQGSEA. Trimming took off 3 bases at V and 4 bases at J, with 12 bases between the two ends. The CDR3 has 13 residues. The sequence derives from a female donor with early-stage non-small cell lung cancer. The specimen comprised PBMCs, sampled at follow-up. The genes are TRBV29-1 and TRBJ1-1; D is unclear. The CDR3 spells CSVDHGYSTEAFF. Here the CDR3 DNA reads TGCAGCGTTGATCACGGTTATAGCACTGAAGCTTTCTTT.